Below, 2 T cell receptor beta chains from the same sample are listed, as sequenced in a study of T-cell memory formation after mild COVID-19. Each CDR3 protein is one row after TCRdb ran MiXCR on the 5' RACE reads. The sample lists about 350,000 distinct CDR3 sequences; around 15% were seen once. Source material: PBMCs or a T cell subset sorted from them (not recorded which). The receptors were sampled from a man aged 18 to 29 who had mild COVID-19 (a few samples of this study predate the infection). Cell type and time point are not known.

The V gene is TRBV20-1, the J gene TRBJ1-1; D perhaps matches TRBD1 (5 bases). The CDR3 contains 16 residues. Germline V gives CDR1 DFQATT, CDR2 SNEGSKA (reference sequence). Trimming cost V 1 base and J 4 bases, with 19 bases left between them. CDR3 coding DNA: TGCAGTGCTAGAGCGCCGGGACGGCAGAAGAGCACTGAAGCTTTCTTT. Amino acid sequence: CSARAPGRQKSTEAFF.

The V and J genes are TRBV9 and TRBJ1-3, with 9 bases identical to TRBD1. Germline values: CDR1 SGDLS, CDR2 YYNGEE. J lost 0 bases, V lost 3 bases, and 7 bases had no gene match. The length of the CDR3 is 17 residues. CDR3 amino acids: CASSAHGQGISGNTIYF. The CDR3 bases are TGTGCCAGCAGCGCGCACGGACAGGGGATCTCTGGAAACACCATATATTTT.